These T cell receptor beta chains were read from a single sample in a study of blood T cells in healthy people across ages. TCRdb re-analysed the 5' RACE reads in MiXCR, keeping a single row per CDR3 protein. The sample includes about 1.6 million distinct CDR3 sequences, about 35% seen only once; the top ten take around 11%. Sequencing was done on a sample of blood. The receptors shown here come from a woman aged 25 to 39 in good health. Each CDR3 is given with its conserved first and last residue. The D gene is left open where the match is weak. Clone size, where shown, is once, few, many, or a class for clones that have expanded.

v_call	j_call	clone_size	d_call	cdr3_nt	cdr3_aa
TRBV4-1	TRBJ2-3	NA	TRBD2	TGCGCCAGCAGCCTTCGCGGGGGGGCTCCAGATACGCAGTATTTT	CASSLRGGAPDTQYF
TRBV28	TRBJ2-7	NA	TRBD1	TGTGCCAGCGTGAAACAGGGGACCGCCTACGAGCAGTACTTC	CASVKQGTAYEQYF
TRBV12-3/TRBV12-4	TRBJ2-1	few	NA	TGTGCCAGCGCCCCCCTGGGTGAGCAGTTCTTC	CASAPLGEQFF
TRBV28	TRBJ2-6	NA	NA	TGTGCCAGTGAACCTTTAGGGACCTCTGGGGCCAACGTCCTGACTTTC	CASEPLGTSGANVLTF
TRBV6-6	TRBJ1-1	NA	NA	TGTGCCAGCAGTTACCTCAAGAGGGGGGGTGACACTGAAGCTTTCTTT	CASSYLKRGGDTEAFF
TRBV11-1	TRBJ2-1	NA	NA	TGTGCCAGCAGCTTAAACGGTGGAGGGACCGGCTCCTGCAATGAGCAGTTCTTC	CASSLNGGGTGSCNEQFF
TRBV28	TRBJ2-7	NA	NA	TGTGCCAGCACTACGGGGGTGGTCTACGAGCAGTACTTC	CASTTGVVYEQYF
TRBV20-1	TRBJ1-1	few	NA	TGCAGTGCTTATATGAACACTGAAGCTTTCTTT	CSAYMNTEAFF
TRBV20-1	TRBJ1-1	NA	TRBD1	TGCAGTGCTTCAACAGGGGGGATGAACACTGAAGCTTTCTTT	CSASTGGMNTEAFF
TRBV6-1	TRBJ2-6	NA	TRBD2	TGTGCCGGCAGGCCGGGGGGCTCTGGGGCCAACGTCCTGACTTTC	CAGRPGGSGANVLTF
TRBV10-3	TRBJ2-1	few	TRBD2	TGTGCCACCCGGACTAGCGGGAGTAATGGTGAGCAGTTCTTC	CATRTSGSNGEQFF
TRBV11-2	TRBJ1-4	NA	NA	TGTGCCAGCAGCTTACAGGGAATTCGTACTAATGAAAAACTGTTTTTT	CASSLQGIRTNEKLFF
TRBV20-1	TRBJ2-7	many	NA	TGCAGTGCTAGAGATGGGCAGTCGAGCTCCTACGAGCAGTACTTC	CSARDGQSSSYEQYF
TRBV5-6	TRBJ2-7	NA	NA	TGTGCCAGCAACTTGGCCGCGTCCTCAGCCTACGAGCAGTACTTC	CASNLAASSAYEQYF
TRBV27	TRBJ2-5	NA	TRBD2	TGTGCCAGCAGCCCAACGGAAGCGGGAGGCTATGAGACCCAGTACTTC	CASSPTEAGGYETQYF
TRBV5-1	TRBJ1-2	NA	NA	TGCGCCAGCAGCACCGACAGGACCTTCAATGGCTACACCTTC	CASSTDRTFNGYTF
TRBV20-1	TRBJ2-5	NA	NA	TGCAGTGCCCCATCGGGACAAATACAAGAGACCCAGTACTTC	CSAPSGQIQETQYF
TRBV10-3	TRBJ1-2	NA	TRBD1	TGTGCCATCAGTGAGGGCAGGGGGCATGATGGCTACACCTTC	CAISEGRGHDGYTF
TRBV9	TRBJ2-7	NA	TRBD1	TGTGCCAGCAGCCCCCGGGACAGGGGAATCGCCTACGAGCAGTACTTC	CASSPRDRGIAYEQYF
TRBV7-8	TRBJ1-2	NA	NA	TGTGCCAGCAGCTTAAGGCGGCGGGGAGCTAACTATGGCTACACCTTC	CASSLRRRGANYGYTF
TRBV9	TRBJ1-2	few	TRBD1	TGTGCCAGCAGCGCCAGGACAGGGGCGAGGAGGGATGGCTACACCTTC	CASSARTGARRDGYTF
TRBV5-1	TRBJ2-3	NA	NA	TGCGCCAGCAGCTTCACTACGCGCACAGATACGCAGTATTTT	CASSFTTRTDTQYF
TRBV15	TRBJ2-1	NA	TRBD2	TGTGCCACCGGCAGACCCCCTGGGCGGGGGATTTCCAATGAGCAGTTCTTC	CATGRPPGRGISNEQFF
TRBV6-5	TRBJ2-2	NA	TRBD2	TGTGCCAGCAATGTAGCGGGTAGCACCGGGGAGCGGTTTTTT	CASNVAGSTGERFF
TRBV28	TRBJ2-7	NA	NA	TGTGCCAGCAACAGACGGGGCTACGAGCAGTACTTC	CASNRRGYEQYF
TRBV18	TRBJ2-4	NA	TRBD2	TGTGCCAGCTCACCTCTAGCGGGATACGAGGTCAAAAACATTCAGTACTTC	CASSPLAGYEVKNIQYF
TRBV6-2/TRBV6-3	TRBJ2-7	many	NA	TGTGCCAGCAGTTACTCGTTATTTGGAGGTGGCTCCTACGAGCAGTACTTC	CASSYSLFGGGSYEQYF
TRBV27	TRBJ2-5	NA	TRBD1	TGTGCCAGCAGTGGACAGGGGGCAGAGACCCAGTACTTC	CASSGQGAETQYF
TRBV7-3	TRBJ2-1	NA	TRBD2	TGTGCCAGCAGTCCCTCCCTAGCGGGGATTCACAATGAGCAGTTCTTC	CASSPSLAGIHNEQFF
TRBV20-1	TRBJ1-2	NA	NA	TGCAGTGCTAGGCCCCGGGACGAGGTTATTTGGGGCTACACCTTC	CSARPRDEVIWGYTF
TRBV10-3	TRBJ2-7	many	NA	TGTGCCATCAGTGAGTCGCTAGCCCTGAACTACGAGCAGTACTTC	CAISESLALNYEQYF
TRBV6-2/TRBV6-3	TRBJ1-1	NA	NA	TGTGCCAGCAGTTACTCAAGGGCCGCCACTGAAGCTTTCTTT	CASSYSRAATEAFF
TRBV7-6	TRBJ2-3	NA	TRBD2	TGTGCCAGCACCAGCCAGGTTGCTAGCGGGAGCACGCAGTATTTT	CASTSQVASGSTQYF
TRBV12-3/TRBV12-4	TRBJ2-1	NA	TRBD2	TGTGCCAGCAGGGCTAGCGGGAGTCCGGGTGAGCAGTTCTTC	CASRASGSPGEQFF
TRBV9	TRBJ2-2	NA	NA	TGTGCCAGCAGCGTTGGACAAGACACCGGGGAGTTGTTTTTT	CASSVGQDTGELFF
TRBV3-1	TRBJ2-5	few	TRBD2	TGTGCCAGCAGCTCCCGGGGACTAGACCAAGAGACCCAGTACTTC	CASSSRGLDQETQYF
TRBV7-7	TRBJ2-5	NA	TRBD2	TGTGCCAGCAGCTCGCGGGGGGCGGGGGAGACCCAGTACTTC	CASSSRGAGETQYF
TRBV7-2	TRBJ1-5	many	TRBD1	TGTGCCAGCACCCCCCCAGGGGGTGGAAATCAGCCCCAGCATTTT	CASTPPGGGNQPQHF
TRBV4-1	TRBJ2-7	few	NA	TGCGCCAGCAGCCATTCGGTCCTGGGGGGATCCTACGAGCAGTACTTC	CASSHSVLGGSYEQYF
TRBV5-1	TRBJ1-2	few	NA	TGCGCCAGCAGCGCGGCGGTAGAATGGGCGAGGGCTGGCTATGGCTACACCTTC	CASSAAVEWARAGYGYTF
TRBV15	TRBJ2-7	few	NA	TGTGCCACCAGCAGAGCGGTGGGCAGGATAAGCCCCTACGAGCAGTACTTC	CATSRAVGRISPYEQYF
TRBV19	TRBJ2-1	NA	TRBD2	TGTGCCAGTAGTATAAGGGCTAGCGGTCTCTCTGAGCAGTTCTTC	CASSIRASGLSEQFF
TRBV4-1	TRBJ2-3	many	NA	TGCGCCAGCAGCACAGGGACTTCTGGTCGGGATACGCAGTATTTT	CASSTGTSGRDTQYF